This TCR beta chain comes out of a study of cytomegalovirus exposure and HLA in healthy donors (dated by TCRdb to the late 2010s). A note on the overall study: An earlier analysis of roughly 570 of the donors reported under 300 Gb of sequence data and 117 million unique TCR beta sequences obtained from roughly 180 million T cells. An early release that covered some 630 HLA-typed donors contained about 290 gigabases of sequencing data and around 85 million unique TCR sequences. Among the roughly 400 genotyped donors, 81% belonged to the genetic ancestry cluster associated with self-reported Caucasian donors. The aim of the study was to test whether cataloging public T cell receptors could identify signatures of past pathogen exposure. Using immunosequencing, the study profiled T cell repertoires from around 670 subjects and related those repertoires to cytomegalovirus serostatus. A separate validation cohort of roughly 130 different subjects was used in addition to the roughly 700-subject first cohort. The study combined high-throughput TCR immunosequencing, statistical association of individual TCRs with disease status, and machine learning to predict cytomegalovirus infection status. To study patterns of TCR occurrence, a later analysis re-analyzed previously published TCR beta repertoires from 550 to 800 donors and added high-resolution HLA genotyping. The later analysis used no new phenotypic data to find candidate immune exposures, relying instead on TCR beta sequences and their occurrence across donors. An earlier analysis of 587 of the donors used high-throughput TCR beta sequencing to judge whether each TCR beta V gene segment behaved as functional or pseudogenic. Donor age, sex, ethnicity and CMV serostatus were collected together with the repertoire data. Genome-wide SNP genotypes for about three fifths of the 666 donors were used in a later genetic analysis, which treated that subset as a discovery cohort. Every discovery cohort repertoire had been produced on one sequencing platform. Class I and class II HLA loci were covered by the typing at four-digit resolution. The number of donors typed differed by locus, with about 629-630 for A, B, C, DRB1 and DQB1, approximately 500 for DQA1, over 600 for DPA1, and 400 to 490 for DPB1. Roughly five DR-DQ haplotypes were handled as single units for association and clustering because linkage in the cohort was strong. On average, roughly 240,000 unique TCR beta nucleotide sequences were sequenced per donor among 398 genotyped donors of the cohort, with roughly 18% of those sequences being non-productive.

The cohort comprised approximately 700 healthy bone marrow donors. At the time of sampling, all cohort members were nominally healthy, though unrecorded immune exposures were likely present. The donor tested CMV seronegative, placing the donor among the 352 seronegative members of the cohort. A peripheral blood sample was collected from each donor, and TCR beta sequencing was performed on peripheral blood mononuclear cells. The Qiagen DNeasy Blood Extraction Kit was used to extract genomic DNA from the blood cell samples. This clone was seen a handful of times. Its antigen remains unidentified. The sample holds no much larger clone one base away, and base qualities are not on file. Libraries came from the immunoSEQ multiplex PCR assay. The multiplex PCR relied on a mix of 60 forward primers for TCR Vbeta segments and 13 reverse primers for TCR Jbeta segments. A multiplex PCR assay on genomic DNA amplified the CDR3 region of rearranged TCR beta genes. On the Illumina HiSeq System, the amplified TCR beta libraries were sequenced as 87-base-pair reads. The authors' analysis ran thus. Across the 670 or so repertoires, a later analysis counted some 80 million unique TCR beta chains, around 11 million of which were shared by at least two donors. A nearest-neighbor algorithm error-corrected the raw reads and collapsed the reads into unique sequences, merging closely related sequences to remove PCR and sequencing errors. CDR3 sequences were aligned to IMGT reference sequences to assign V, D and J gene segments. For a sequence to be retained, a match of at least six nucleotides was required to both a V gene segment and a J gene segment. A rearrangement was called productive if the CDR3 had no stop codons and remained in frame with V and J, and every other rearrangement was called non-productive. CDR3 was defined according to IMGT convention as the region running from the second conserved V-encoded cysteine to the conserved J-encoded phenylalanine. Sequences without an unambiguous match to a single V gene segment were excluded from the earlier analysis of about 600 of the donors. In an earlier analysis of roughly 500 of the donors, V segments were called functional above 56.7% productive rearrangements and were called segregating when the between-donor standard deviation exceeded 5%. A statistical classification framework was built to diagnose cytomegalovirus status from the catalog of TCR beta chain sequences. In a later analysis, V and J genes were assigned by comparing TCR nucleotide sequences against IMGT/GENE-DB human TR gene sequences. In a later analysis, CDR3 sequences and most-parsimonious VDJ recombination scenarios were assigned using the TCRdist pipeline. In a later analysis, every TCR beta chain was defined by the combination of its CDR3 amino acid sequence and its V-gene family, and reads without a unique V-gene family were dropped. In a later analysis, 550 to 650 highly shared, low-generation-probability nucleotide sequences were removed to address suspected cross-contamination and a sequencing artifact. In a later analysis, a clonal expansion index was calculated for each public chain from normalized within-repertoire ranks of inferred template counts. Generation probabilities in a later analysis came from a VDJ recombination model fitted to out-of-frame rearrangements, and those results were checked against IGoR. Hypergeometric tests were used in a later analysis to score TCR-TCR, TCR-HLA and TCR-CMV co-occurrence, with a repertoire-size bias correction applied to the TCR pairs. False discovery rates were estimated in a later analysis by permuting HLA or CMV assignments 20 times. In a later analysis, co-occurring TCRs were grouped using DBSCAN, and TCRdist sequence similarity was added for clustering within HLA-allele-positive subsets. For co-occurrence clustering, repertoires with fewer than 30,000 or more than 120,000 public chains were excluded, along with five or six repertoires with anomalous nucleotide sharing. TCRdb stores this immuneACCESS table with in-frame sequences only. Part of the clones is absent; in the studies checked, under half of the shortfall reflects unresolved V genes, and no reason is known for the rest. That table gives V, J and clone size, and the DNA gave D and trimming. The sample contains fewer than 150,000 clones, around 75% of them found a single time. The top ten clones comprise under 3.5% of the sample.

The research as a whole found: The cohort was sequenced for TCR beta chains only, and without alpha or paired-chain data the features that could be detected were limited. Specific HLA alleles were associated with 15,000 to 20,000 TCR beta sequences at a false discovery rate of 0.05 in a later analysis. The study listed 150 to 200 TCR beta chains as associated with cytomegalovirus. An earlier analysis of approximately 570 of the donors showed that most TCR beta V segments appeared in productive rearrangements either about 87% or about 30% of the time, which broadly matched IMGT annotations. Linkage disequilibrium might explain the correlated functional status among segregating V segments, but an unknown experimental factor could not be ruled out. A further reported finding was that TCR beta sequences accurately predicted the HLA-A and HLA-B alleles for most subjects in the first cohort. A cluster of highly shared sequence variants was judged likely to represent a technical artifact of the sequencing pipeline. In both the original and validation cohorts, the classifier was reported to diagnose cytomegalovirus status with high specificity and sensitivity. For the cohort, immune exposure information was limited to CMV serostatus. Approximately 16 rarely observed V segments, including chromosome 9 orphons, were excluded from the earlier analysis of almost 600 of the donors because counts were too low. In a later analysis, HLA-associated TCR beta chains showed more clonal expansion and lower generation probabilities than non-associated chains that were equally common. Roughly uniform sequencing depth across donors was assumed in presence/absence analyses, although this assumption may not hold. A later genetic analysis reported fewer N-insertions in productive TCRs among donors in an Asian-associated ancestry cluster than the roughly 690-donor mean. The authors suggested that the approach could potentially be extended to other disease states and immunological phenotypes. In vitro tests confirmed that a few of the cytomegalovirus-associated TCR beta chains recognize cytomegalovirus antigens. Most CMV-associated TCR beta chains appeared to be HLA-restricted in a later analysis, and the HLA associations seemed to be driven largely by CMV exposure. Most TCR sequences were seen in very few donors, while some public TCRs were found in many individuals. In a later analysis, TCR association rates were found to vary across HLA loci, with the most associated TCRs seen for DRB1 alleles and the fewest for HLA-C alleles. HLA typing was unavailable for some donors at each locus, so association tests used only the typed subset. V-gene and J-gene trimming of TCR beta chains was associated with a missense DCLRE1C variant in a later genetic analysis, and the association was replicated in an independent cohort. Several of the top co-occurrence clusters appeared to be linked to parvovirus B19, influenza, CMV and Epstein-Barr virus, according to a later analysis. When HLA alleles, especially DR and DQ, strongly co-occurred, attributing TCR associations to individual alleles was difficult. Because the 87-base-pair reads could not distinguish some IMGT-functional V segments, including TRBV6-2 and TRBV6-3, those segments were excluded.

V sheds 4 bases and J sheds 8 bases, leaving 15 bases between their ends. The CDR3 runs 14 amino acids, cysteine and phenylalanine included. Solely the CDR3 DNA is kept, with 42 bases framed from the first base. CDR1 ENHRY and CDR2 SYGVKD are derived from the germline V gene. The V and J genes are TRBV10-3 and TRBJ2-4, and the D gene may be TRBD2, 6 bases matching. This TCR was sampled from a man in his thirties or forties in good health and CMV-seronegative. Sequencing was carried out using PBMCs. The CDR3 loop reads CAISAGDRRDIQYF. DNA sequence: TGTGCCATCAGTGCGGGAGACAGAAGGGACATTCAGTACTTC.